The 10 T cell receptor beta chains reported below all come from one sample, sequenced in a study of T-cell memory formation after mild COVID-19. In TCRdb, the 5' RACE reads were re-called with MiXCR into one record per CDR3 protein. The sample lists 35,000 to 50,000 distinct CDR3 sequences, less than 9.5% occurring once. Sequenced material: PBMCs or a T cell subset sorted from them (not recorded which). The origin of the receptors is an adult woman who had mild COVID-19 (a few samples of this study predate the infection). Cell type and time point are not known.

This clonotype was counted ten times or more. V is TRBV5-5 and J is TRBJ2-5, with 9 bases fitting TRBD1. The germline V gene encodes CDR1 SGHKS and CDR2 YYEKEE (reference sequence). V was clipped by 3 bases and J by 4 bases; unmatched bases: 7. This CDR3 is built from 15 residues. The CDR3 nucleotides read TGTGCCAGCAGCTCCGGGACAGGGATTACAGAGACCCAGTACTTC. Translated: CASSSGTGITETQYF.

This clonotype was counted at least ten times. The rearrangement links TRBV9 to TRBJ2-2; perhaps TRBD2 as D (6 bases). This CDR3 is 14 amino acids long. Germline CDR1 and CDR2: SGDLS and YYNGEE. V was trimmed by 2 bases and J by 6 bases, leaving 11 bases between them. CDR3 sequence (DNA): TGTGCCAGCAGCGTGACGCGGGGTTCCGGGGAGCTGTTTTTT. Amino acids: CASSVTRGSGELFF.

In this sample, this clonotype turned up many times. The genes are TRBV20-1 and TRBJ2-7; D perhaps matches TRBD1 (6 bases). CDR1 is DFQATT, CDR2 SNEGSKA, per germline (reference sequence). This CDR3 has 13 amino acids. The germline V and J ends were trimmed by 6 bases and 0 bases, with 12 bases remaining between them. The CDR3 sequence is CSANRDTSYEQYF. The DNA for the CDR3 is TGCAGTGCCAACCGGGACACCTCCTACGAGCAGTACTTC.

This clonotype was recorded at least ten times. The chain links TRBV5-1 to TRBJ1-1; D uncertain. The V end was cut by 5 bases, the J end by 3 bases, with 11 bases between. This CDR3 is built from 13 residues. Germline V gives CDR1 SGHRS, CDR2 YFSETQ. The CDR3 sequence is CASRFGGYTEAFF. The CDR3 bases are TGCGCCAGCAGGTTCGGCGGGTACACTGAAGCTTTCTTT.

This clonotype was counted a single time. The chain links TRBV12-3 or TRBV12-4 to TRBJ2-3; 7 bases are shared with TRBD2. Losses at the gene ends were 2 bases for V and 1 base for J; bases not matched to a gene: 6. This CDR3 is built from 16 residues. The CDR3 bases are TGTGCCAGCAGTTTATGGGCGGGGGATGGCACAGATACGCAGTATTTT. Translating it yields CASSLWAGDGTDTQYF.

This clonotype was seen more than once but under ten times. The chain has TRBV2 and TRBJ1-1; D ambiguous. The CDR3 length is 11 residues. V dropped 5 bases and J dropped 5 bases, with 6 bases sitting between them. Germline V lookup: CDR1 SNHLY, CDR2 FYNNEI. The CDR3 sequence: CASSLNTEAFF. The CDR3, as DNA: TGTGCCAGCAGTCTAAATACTGAAGCTTTCTTT.

This clonotype was seen ten or more times. The chain combines TRBV7-9 with TRBJ2-7; 8 bases match TRBD2. Germline loops: CDR1 SEHNR, CDR2 FQNEAQ (reference sequence). Trimming cost V 7 bases and J 7 bases; bases outside gene matches: 12. This CDR3 has 14 residues. The CDR3, as DNA: TGTGCCAGCACCCCCCCAGCGGGAGTTCATGAGCAGTACTTC. It encodes CASTPPAGVHEQYF.

This clonotype was seen many times. V is TRBV19 and J is TRBJ2-4, with 11 bases identical to TRBD1. There are 17 residues in the CDR3. V lost 3 bases, J lost 7 bases, and 11 bases stayed unmatched. Looked up from germline, CDR1 is LNHDA and CDR2 is SQIVND (reference sequence). The CDR3 region has the DNA TGTGCCAGTAGTATCGGACAGGGGGCGTGGGCTAGTAACATTCAGTACTTC. Residues: CASSIGQGAWASNIQYF.

This clonotype was recorded only once. It may be a read error: a sequence one base away is much more abundant. The J gene is TRBJ2-6, the V gene TRBV5-1; TRBD1 or TRBD2 may be the D gene (5 bases each). CDR3 size: 19 residues. Trimming removed 5 bases from V and 0 bases from J, with 21 bases in between. Germline-derived CDR1 and CDR2 are SGHRS and YFSETQ. CDR3 sequence (DNA): TGCGCCAGCAGACCGTCTAGCAGGGTGACCTCCTCTGGGGCCAACGTCCTGACTTTC. Protein sequence: CASRPSSRVTSSGANVLTF.

V and J are TRBV29-1 and TRBJ2-1, with a weak D call TRBD1 (5 bases). Germline CDR1 SQVTM, CDR2 ANQGSEA. V was trimmed by 4 bases and J by 6 bases, leaving 7 bases between them. There are 11 residues in the CDR3. CDR3 bases: TGCAGCGTTGGACAGATCAATGAGCAGTTCTTC. Its translation is CSVGQINEQFF.